The 18 T cell receptor beta chains below come from one sample, sequenced in a study of T-cell reconstitution after alpha-beta-depleted transplantation in children. Construction of the TCRbeta library involved unique molecular identifiers. TCRdb reprocessed the PCR reads via MiXCR and lists one record per CDR3 protein. The table lists approximately 650,000 distinct CDR3 sequences, roughly 13% of them singletons. The source was PBMCs, collected before TCRalphabeta/CD19-depleted stem cell transplant. The receptors here all came from a girl aged 2-10 years with congenital amegakaryocytic thrombocytopenia, due to receive a stem cell transplant.

This clonotype was detected a few times. The J gene is TRBJ2-6, the V gene TRBV7-9; TRBD1 is a possible D gene (5 bases). Trimming took off 5 bases at V and 2 bases at J, with 16 bases between the two ends. The CDR3 is 17 amino acids. Germline assignment: CDR1 SEHNR and CDR2 FQNEAQ (reference sequence). CDR3 coding DNA: TGTGCCAGCAGCATTCCTCCAAACAGGCCTGGGGCCAACGTCCTGACTTTC. Translation: CASSIPPNRPGANVLTF.

This sequence joins TRBV7-9 and TRBJ2-5; D uncertain. The length of the CDR3 is 13 residues. Germline V gives CDR1 SEHNR, CDR2 FQNEAQ (reference sequence). V shed 5 bases and J shed 3 bases, with 10 bases lying between them. This CDR3 is CASSVTHKETQYF. The CDR3 nucleotides read TGTGCCAGCAGCGTGACCCACAAAGAGACCCAGTACTTC.

This clonotype was recorded a few times. This chain joins TRBV19 and TRBJ2-4; 10 nucleotides line up with TRBD1. The CDR3 totals 17 residues. J lost 1 base, V lost 3 bases, and 6 bases had no gene match. Germline V gene data show CDR1 as LNHDA and CDR2 as SQIVND (reference sequence). CDR3 residues: CASSMWDRGAAKNIQYF. The DNA for the CDR3 is TGTGCCAGTAGTATGTGGGACAGGGGTGCGGCCAAAAACATTCAGTACTTC.

V gene TRBV5-5 combines with J gene TRBJ1-1; weak D call: TRBD1 (6 bases). The ends were cut back, 0 bases at V and 0 bases at J, with 15 bases in the middle. The CDR3 spans 17 residues. CDR1 is SGHKS and CDR2 is YYEKEE in the germline V gene (reference sequence). This chain's CDR3 is CASSLEQGHIMNTEAFF. As DNA, the CDR3 is TGTGCCAGCAGCTTGGAGCAGGGGCATATTATGAACACTGAAGCTTTCTTT.

The CDR3 loop reads CASLDGPGGYTF. CDR3 sequence (DNA): TGTGCCAGCCTGGACGGTCCGGGGGGCTACACCTTC. This chain connects TRBV28 to TRBJ1-2; no definite D call. This CDR3 spans 12 amino acids. Germline V gives CDR1 MDHEN, CDR2 SYDVKM. The V and J ends lost 8 bases and 8 bases respectively, with 15 bases between them.

The table lists this clonotype with a few counts. The V call is TRBV15, the J call TRBJ1-1; no clear D. V was cut by 0 bases and J by 4 bases, with 12 bases left in between. CDR3 length: 15 amino acids. Germline lookup yields CDR1 LNHNV and CDR2 YYDKDF (reference sequence). The CDR3, as DNA: TGTGCCACCAGCAGAGATCACCGCCGGGGCACTGAAGCTTTCTTT. This sequence encodes CATSRDHRRGTEAFF.

This clonotype was counted ten times or more. The CDR3 loop reads CSARILAAGGWNEQFF. Here the CDR3 DNA reads TGCAGTGCTAGAATCCTTGCAGCGGGAGGCTGGAATGAGCAGTTCTTC. The genes are TRBV20-1 and TRBJ2-1; the match to TRBD2 covers 9 bases. Germline V gives CDR1 DFQATT, CDR2 SNEGSKA (reference sequence). This CDR3 spans 16 amino acids. Trimming took 2 bases from V and 7 from J; bases not matched to a gene: 12.

V is TRBV19 and J is TRBJ1-4; possibly TRBD1 for D (5 bases). The CDR3 runs to 15 residues. The V gene lost 10 bases and the J gene lost 2 bases, with 17 bases spanning the gap. CDR1 is LNHDA, CDR2 SQIVND, per germline (reference sequence). This CDR3 is CATKTFSGTNEKLFF. Here the CDR3 DNA reads TGTGCCACTAAGACGTTTTCAGGGACTAATGAAAAACTGTTTTTT. Looking up the rest from reference TRBV19 and TRBJ1-4 gives the full variable domain: DGGITQSPKYLFRKEGQNVTLSCEQNLNHDAMYWYRQDPGQGLRLIYYSQIVNDFQKGDIAEGYSVSREKKESFPLTVTSAQKNPTAFYLCATKTFSGTNEKLFFGSGTQLSVL.

The sample holds many counts of this clonotype. The rearrangement uses TRBV20-1 and TRBJ1-2; D ambiguous. CDR1 is DFQATT, CDR2 SNEGSKA, per germline (reference sequence). Trimming took off 5 bases at V and 1 base at J, with 14 bases between the two ends. CDR3 length equals 14 residues. DNA for the CDR3: TGCAGTGCTGCCAAGTCGCTGAATAACTATGGCTACACCTTC. Protein product: CSAAKSLNNYGYTF.

This chain links TRBV14 with TRBJ2-7, with D possibly TRBD2 on 5 matching bases. Germline loops: CDR1 SGHDN, CDR2 FVKESK. The CDR3 runs 15 residues. V lost 4 bases and J 4 bases, leaving 17 bases between the germline ends. This CDR3 reads CASSRLGEGSYEQYF. In nucleotides, the CDR3 is TGTGCCAGCAGCCGACTCGGAGAGGGTTCGTACGAGCAGTACTTC.

Many counts were recorded for this clonotype. This chain connects TRBV12-3 or TRBV12-4 to TRBJ1-2; no clear D gene. CDR3 length: 17 amino acids. Trimming left V 6 bases short and J 1 base short, with 21 bases between. CDR3 sequence reads: CASSSPPTPLINYGYTF. The CDR3 coding sequence is TGTGCCAGCAGCTCCCCACCCACCCCACTTATTAACTATGGCTACACCTTC.

The chain combines TRBV12-3 or TRBV12-4 with TRBJ2-5, with 12 bases identical to TRBD2. With 3 bases clipped from V and 5 bases from J, the junction kept 13 bases outside the gene matches. The length of the CDR3 is 18 residues. The CDR3 nucleotides are TGTGCCAGCAGTTTTCGACTAGCGGGAGAGGCTTCTCGCGAGACCCAGTACTTC. The encoded protein is CASSFRLAGEASRETQYF.

This clonotype came up a few times. CDR3 sequence reads: CASAWKPGALLADEQFF. As DNA, the CDR3 is TGTGCCAGCGCTTGGAAGCCCGGAGCCCTCTTGGCCGATGAGCAGTTCTTC. The J gene is TRBJ2-1, the V gene TRBV21-1; TRBD2, the table's D call, was not compared with the DNA. TRBV21-1 is recorded as a pseudogene. This CDR3 has 17 residues.

The chain links TRBV7-6 to TRBJ2-1; 8 bases align to TRBD2. CDR1 SGHVS and CDR2 FNYEAQ come from the germline V gene. With 3 bases clipped from V and 9 bases from J, the junction kept 10 bases outside the gene matches. CDR3 length: 15 residues. CDR3 in DNA: TGTGCCAGCAGCTTCCACAAGCGGGAGAGGAGTGAGCAGTTCTTC. Amino acids: CASSFHKRERSEQFF.

This clonotype turned up a few times. The chain uses TRBV7-3 and TRBJ2-1; 7 nucleotides line up with TRBD2. Germline loops: CDR1 SGHTA, CDR2 FQGTGA. The J segment lost 3 bases and the V segment lost 2 bases, leaving 10 bases of the junction unmatched. This CDR3 has 17 amino acids. CDR3 nucleotide sequence: TGTGCCAGCAGCTTAGTTCCATTACTAGCGAGCTACAATGAGCAGTTCTTC. It translates to CASSLVPLLASYNEQFF. Variable domain in full (rest from reference TRBV7-3 and TRBJ2-1): GAGVSQTPSNKVTEKGKYVELRCDPISGHTALYWYRQSLGQGPEFLIYFQGTGAADDSGLPNDRFFAVRPEGSVSTLKIQRTERGDSAVYLCASSLVPLLASYNEQFFGPGTRLTVL.

The chain couples TRBV27 to TRBJ2-1, with 10 bases fitting TRBD1. Germline-derived CDR1 and CDR2 are MNHEY and SMNVEV (reference sequence). This CDR3 comprises 17 residues. The trim removed 1 base at V and 7 bases at J, leaving 10 bases unmatched. The CDR3 is CASSLFPGQGFWNEQFF. The CDR3 nucleotides read TGTGCCAGCAGTTTATTTCCGGGACAGGGGTTTTGGAATGAGCAGTTCTTC.

This chain joins TRBV4-1 and TRBJ1-6; a possible D gene is TRBD1 (5 bases). This CDR3 is built from 16 residues. Germline V gene sequence: CDR1 MGHRA, CDR2 YSYEKL. Trimming stripped 0 bases from V and 5 bases from J, with 11 bases between. CDR3 coding DNA: TGCGCCAGCAGCCAAGAAGGTTGGGGGGATAATTCACCCCTCCACTTT. It specifies CASSQEGWGDNSPLHF.

In this sample, this clonotype turned up a few times. The chain has TRBV5-1 and TRBJ2-2; 9 nucleotides line up with TRBD2. After removal of 4 bases from V and 0 bases from J, the junction contained 7 bases not matched to a gene. Germline CDR1 and CDR2: SGHRS and YFSETQ. The CDR3 consists of 17 residues. CDR3 nucleotide sequence: TGCGCCAGCAGCCTGGGGCCTAGCGGGACGAACACCGGGGAGCTGTTTTTT. It specifies CASSLGPSGTNTGELFF.